Listed below are T cell receptor beta chains from one sample, sequenced in a study of T cell changes during pregnancy in multiple sclerosis. Assay used: immunoSEQ multiplex PCR; TCRdb lists only in-frame clones, some missing. The table lists about 33,000 clones, 90% of them singletons, with around 0.4% in the top ten. Material: CD4+ T cells from peripheral blood mononuclear cells, obtained in the second trimester of pregnancy. The receptors were sampled from a female donor in good health, enrolled as a control in a pregnancy study. The CDR3 runs from the conserved cysteine through the conserved F or W. D genes are given only for firm matches. A row's size may be missing; if present it is once, few, many or a size class.

CDR3nt: TGTGCCAGCAACCTCCAGGGAGGCTATGGCTACACCTTC; CDR3aa: CASNLQGGYGYTF; d_gene: .; j_gene: TRBJ1-2; v_gene: TRBV5-6; abundance: .
CDR3nt: TGTGCCAGCAGCTTAAGCCCTCGGGCGGGCCTCTATGGCTACACCTTC; CDR3aa: CASSLSPRAGLYGYTF; d_gene: .; j_gene: TRBJ1-2; v_gene: TRBV7-9; abundance: .
CDR3nt: TGTGCCAGCAGCCAGATGACAGGGAGCACTGAAGCTTTCTTT; CDR3aa: CASSQMTGSTEAFF; d_gene: TRBD1; j_gene: TRBJ1-1; v_gene: TRBV14; abundance: few
CDR3nt: TGTGCCAGCAGTCTAGCGGGGGGGCCTTACAATGAGCAGTTCTTC; CDR3aa: CASSLAGGPYNEQFF; d_gene: TRBD2; j_gene: TRBJ2-1; v_gene: TRBV14; abundance: .
CDR3nt: TGTGCCAGCAGCACGACAGGGGTTTCCTACGAGCAGTACTTC; CDR3aa: CASSTTGVSYEQYF; d_gene: TRBD1; j_gene: TRBJ2-7; v_gene: TRBV6-5; abundance: .
CDR3nt: TGCGCCAGCAGTGGACTAGCGGGAGGCAATGAGCAGTTCTTC; CDR3aa: CASSGLAGGNEQFF; d_gene: TRBD2; j_gene: TRBJ2-1; v_gene: TRBV5-1; abundance: .
CDR3nt: TGTGCCTGGACCCAGGGTGTGGAAGCTTTCTTT; CDR3aa: CAWTQGVEAFF; d_gene: .; j_gene: TRBJ1-1; v_gene: TRBV30; abundance: .
CDR3nt: TGTGCCAGCAGTCTTGGGGCAGGGGACAGGGTCAATCAGCCCCAGCATTTT; CDR3aa: CASSLGAGDRVNQPQHF; d_gene: TRBD1; j_gene: TRBJ1-5; v_gene: TRBV6-4; abundance: .
CDR3nt: TGTGCCAGCAGCCGGGAGGGAGGCGCGAACACCGGGGAGCTGTTTTTT; CDR3aa: CASSREGGANTGELFF; d_gene: TRBD2; j_gene: TRBJ2-2; v_gene: TRBV4-2; abundance: .
CDR3nt: TGTGCCAGCAGCTCCGACAGGTACGAGCAGTACTTC; CDR3aa: CASSSDRYEQYF; d_gene: .; j_gene: TRBJ2-7; v_gene: TRBV7-6; abundance: .
CDR3nt: TGCAGCTCGAATAACCGGGACAGGGACAATGAGCAGTTCTTC; CDR3aa: CSSNNRDRDNEQFF; d_gene: TRBD1; j_gene: TRBJ2-1; v_gene: TRBV29-1; abundance: .
CDR3nt: TGTGCCAGCAGCTTGGGAGAAGGCGGCCAAGAGACCCAGTACTTC; CDR3aa: CASSLGEGGQETQYF; d_gene: .; j_gene: TRBJ2-5; v_gene: TRBV11-3; abundance: .
CDR3nt: TGTGCTACCGCGGGGACCGGGGAGCTGTTTTTT; CDR3aa: CATAGTGELFF; d_gene: .; j_gene: TRBJ2-2; v_gene: TRBV7-9; abundance: .
CDR3nt: TGCGCCAGCAGCTTACGGGAAACAGATACGCAGTATTTT; CDR3aa: CASSLRETDTQYF; d_gene: .; j_gene: TRBJ2-3; v_gene: TRBV5-1; abundance: .
CDR3nt: TGTGCCAGCAGCAGATACAGGTCCGGAAGAGGAGAGACCCAGTACTTC; CDR3aa: CASSRYRSGRGETQYF; d_gene: .; j_gene: TRBJ2-5; v_gene: TRBV7-9; abundance: .
CDR3nt: TGTGCCAGCAGCTTAACGGCTGGAAACACCATATATTTT; CDR3aa: CASSLTAGNTIYF; d_gene: .; j_gene: TRBJ1-3; v_gene: TRBV7-8; abundance: .
CDR3nt: TGTGCCAGCAGCCGGCTACTAGCGGGAGAGACCCAGTACTTC; CDR3aa: CASSRLLAGETQYF; d_gene: TRBD2; j_gene: TRBJ2-5; v_gene: TRBV7-9; abundance: .
CDR3nt: TGCGCCAGCAGCTTGGAGGGGGGGAGGGGAAACATTCAGTACTTC; CDR3aa: CASSLEGGRGNIQYF; d_gene: .; j_gene: TRBJ2-4; v_gene: TRBV5-1; abundance: .
CDR3nt: TGCGCCAGCAGCCAAGGGCAGGGAAAAGAGACCCAGTACTTC; CDR3aa: CASSQGQGKETQYF; d_gene: .; j_gene: TRBJ2-5; v_gene: TRBV4-3; abundance: .
CDR3nt: TGTGCCAGCAGCGGAGGCGGAACCTATGGCTACACCTTC; CDR3aa: CASSGGGTYGYTF; d_gene: .; j_gene: TRBJ1-2; v_gene: TRBV5-8; abundance: few
CDR3nt: TGTGCCAGCAGCCCCCCAATCCCTAACTCCTACGAGCAGTACTTC; CDR3aa: CASSPPIPNSYEQYF; d_gene: .; j_gene: TRBJ2-7; v_gene: TRBV7-2; abundance: .
CDR3nt: TGTGCCAGTACCCTAGAGGGAATCTCCTACAATGAGCAGTTCTTC; CDR3aa: CASTLEGISYNEQFF; d_gene: .; j_gene: TRBJ2-1; v_gene: TRBV19; abundance: .
CDR3nt: TGTGCCAGCAGTGACGGGGACAGCTATGGCTACACCTTC; CDR3aa: CASSDGDSYGYTF; d_gene: TRBD1; j_gene: TRBJ1-2; v_gene: TRBV6-4; abundance: .
CDR3nt: TGTGCCAGCAGCTTAACCGGACAGGGTGGAGGGGAGACCCAGTACTTC; CDR3aa: CASSLTGQGGGETQYF; d_gene: TRBD1; j_gene: TRBJ2-5; v_gene: TRBV11-3; abundance: .
CDR3nt: TGCGCCAGCAGCCAGATGAAAGGACTATGGGGCTACACCTTC; CDR3aa: CASSQMKGLWGYTF; d_gene: .; j_gene: TRBJ1-2; v_gene: TRBV4-3; abundance: .
CDR3nt: TGTGCCAGCAGCTTAGAGTTTGGGAGAGGCTATGGCTACACCTTC; CDR3aa: CASSLEFGRGYGYTF; d_gene: .; j_gene: TRBJ1-2; v_gene: TRBV11-2; abundance: few
CDR3nt: TGTGCCAGCACGGCAGGGGGCGGTCAGCCCCAGCATTTT; CDR3aa: CASTAGGGQPQHF; d_gene: TRBD1; j_gene: TRBJ1-5; v_gene: TRBV25-1; abundance: .
CDR3nt: TGTGCCTGGAGTAGGGCGGGGACTGAAGCTTTCTTT; CDR3aa: CAWSRAGTEAFF; d_gene: .; j_gene: TRBJ1-1; v_gene: TRBV30; abundance: .
CDR3nt: TGTGCCAGCAGACGTCCCGGGACAGGGGGCGCGGGCGGCTACACCTTC; CDR3aa: CASRRPGTGGAGGYTF; d_gene: TRBD1; j_gene: TRBJ1-2; v_gene: TRBV11-2; abundance: .
CDR3nt: TGCAGCGTTGTGACTAGCGGGACTGGTACGCAGTATTTT; CDR3aa: CSVVTSGTGTQYF; d_gene: TRBD2; j_gene: TRBJ2-3; v_gene: TRBV29-1; abundance: few
CDR3nt: TGTGCCAGTAGTATACTAGCGGGGGGCACAGATACGCAGTATTTT; CDR3aa: CASSILAGGTDTQYF; d_gene: TRBD2; j_gene: TRBJ2-3; v_gene: TRBV19; abundance: .
CDR3nt: TGCGCCAGCAGCTTGCTGGCTCCTGATACGCAGTATTTT; CDR3aa: CASSLLAPDTQYF; d_gene: .; j_gene: TRBJ2-3; v_gene: TRBV5-1; abundance: .
CDR3nt: TGCGCCAGCAGCAGTAGAACAGACAACACTGAAGCTTTCTTT; CDR3aa: CASSSRTDNTEAFF; d_gene: .; j_gene: TRBJ1-1; v_gene: TRBV5-1; abundance: .
CDR3nt: TGTGCCAGTAGTATGGCTAGCGGGGGCCGCACAGATACGCAGTATTTT; CDR3aa: CASSMASGGRTDTQYF; d_gene: TRBD2; j_gene: TRBJ2-3; v_gene: TRBV19; abundance: .
CDR3nt: TGTGCCAGCAGCTTGGAGGAACTAGCGGGGTCAGATACGCAGTATTTT; CDR3aa: CASSLEELAGSDTQYF; d_gene: TRBD2; j_gene: TRBJ2-3; v_gene: TRBV5-6; abundance: .
CDR3nt: TGTGCCAGCAGCCTGGACAGGGTTTCTTCTTCTGCTTTCTTT; CDR3aa: CASSLDRVSSSAFF; d_gene: TRBD1; j_gene: TRBJ1-1; v_gene: TRBV7-2; abundance: .
CDR3nt: TGTGCCAGCAGCTTGGACAGGACAGCTACAGAAAAACTGTTTTTT; CDR3aa: CASSLDRTATEKLFF; d_gene: .; j_gene: TRBJ1-4; v_gene: TRBV5-4; abundance: few
CDR3nt: TGTGCCAGCAGCTTGGTGGGGGGATTGAACACTGAAGCTTTCTTT; CDR3aa: CASSLVGGLNTEAFF; d_gene: .; j_gene: TRBJ1-1; v_gene: TRBV5-4; abundance: once
CDR3nt: TGTGCCAGCAGCCAGGGACAGGACTATGGCTACACCTTC; CDR3aa: CASSQGQDYGYTF; d_gene: TRBD1; j_gene: TRBJ1-2; v_gene: TRBV7-6; abundance: once
CDR3nt: TGCGCCAGCAGCCAAGCCTGGGGGGGGAGCGATCAGCCCCAGCATTTT; CDR3aa: CASSQAWGGSDQPQHF; d_gene: .; j_gene: TRBJ1-5; v_gene: TRBV4-1; abundance: .
CDR3nt: TGTGCCAGCAGCTTAGGGGGGGACAGGGGGAACACTGAAGCTTTCTTT; CDR3aa: CASSLGGDRGNTEAFF; d_gene: TRBD1; j_gene: TRBJ1-1; v_gene: TRBV11-3; abundance: .
CDR3nt: TGTGCCAGCAGTTTCCATGGACAGCTTTACGAGCAGTACTTC; CDR3aa: CASSFHGQLYEQYF; d_gene: .; j_gene: TRBJ2-7; v_gene: TRBV27; abundance: .
CDR3nt: TGTGCCAGCAGCCCAAGACCAGGGGCCTACGAGCAGTACTTC; CDR3aa: CASSPRPGAYEQYF; d_gene: .; j_gene: TRBJ2-7; v_gene: TRBV5-6; abundance: .
CDR3nt: TGTGCCAGCAGTACTACAGGGGAATGGGGCTACACCTTC; CDR3aa: CASSTTGEWGYTF; d_gene: TRBD1; j_gene: TRBJ1-2; v_gene: TRBV6-1; abundance: .
CDR3nt: TGCAGCGTTGACTGGGACAGGGACACTGAAGCTTTCTTT; CDR3aa: CSVDWDRDTEAFF; d_gene: TRBD1; j_gene: TRBJ1-1; v_gene: TRBV29-1; abundance: once
CDR3nt: TGTGCCAGCTCACCCTTAACTAGCACAGATACGCAGTATTTT; CDR3aa: CASSPLTSTDTQYF; d_gene: .; j_gene: TRBJ2-3; v_gene: TRBV18; abundance: .
CDR3nt: TGTGCCAGCAGCCCCCTAGCGGGAGGGTTTGGTCCCTACGAGCAGTACTTC; CDR3aa: CASSPLAGGFGPYEQYF; d_gene: TRBD2; j_gene: TRBJ2-7; v_gene: TRBV7-9; abundance: .
CDR3nt: TGCAGCGTTGAGAGGTTGCGGGAGAGCACAGATACGCAGTATTTT; CDR3aa: CSVERLRESTDTQYF; d_gene: TRBD2; j_gene: TRBJ2-3; v_gene: TRBV29-1; abundance: .
CDR3nt: TGTGCCAGTAGTAAAACAGGGTCCATGAACACTGAAGCTTTCTTT; CDR3aa: CASSKTGSMNTEAFF; d_gene: .; j_gene: TRBJ1-1; v_gene: TRBV19; abundance: .
CDR3nt: TGTGCCTGGACCCCCCCTTCCTCCTACGAGCAGTACTTC; CDR3aa: CAWTPPSSYEQYF; d_gene: .; j_gene: TRBJ2-7; v_gene: TRBV30; abundance: .
CDR3nt: TGTGCCAGCACCAAGCGGGGAAATCAGCCCCAGCATTTT; CDR3aa: CASTKRGNQPQHF; d_gene: .; j_gene: TRBJ1-5; v_gene: TRBV6-6; abundance: .
CDR3nt: TGTGCCAGTAGTAAAGGGACAGCCTCCCCGCGGAATTGGTTCTTC; CDR3aa: CASSKGTASPRNWFF; d_gene: TRBD1; j_gene: TRBJ2-1; v_gene: TRBV19; abundance: .
CDR3nt: TGTGCCAGCAGCCGACAGGCCGAGCAGCCCCAGCATTTT; CDR3aa: CASSRQAEQPQHF; d_gene: .; j_gene: TRBJ1-5; v_gene: TRBV6-6; abundance: .